Below, 21 T cell receptor beta chains from the same sample are listed, as sequenced in a study of blood T cell repertoires in COVID-19. Measured with immunoSEQ multiplex PCR; TCRdb has only the in-frame clones, and not every one. Of about 70,000 clones in the sample, around 87% were seen once. Sequencing input: peripheral blood. The source is a human donor in a cohort sampled during active COVID-19.

The CDR3 loop reads CASSLWGTMTYEQYF. In DNA form, the CDR3 reads TGTGCCAGCAGTTTATGGGGGACAATGACCTACGAGCAGTACTTC. J is TRBJ2-7 and V is TRBV28; D might be TRBD1 (6 bases). CDR3 length: 15 residues. CDR1 is MDHEN, CDR2 SYDVKM, per germline. V was cut by 0 bases and J by 2 bases, with 11 bases left in between.

V gene TRBV25-1 combines with J gene TRBJ2-5, with TRBD1 identical over 9 bases. The CDR3 length is 15 residues. V gave up 7 bases and J gave up 0 bases; unmatched junction bases: 6. Germline CDR1 reads MGHDK; CDR2 reads SYGVNS. The CDR3 sequence is CASTDRDRDQETQYF. DNA of the CDR3: TGTGCCAGCACTGACCGGGACAGGGACCAAGAGACCCAGTACTTC.

The chain joins TRBV27 to TRBJ1-6, with a weak D call TRBD1 (5 bases). The CDR3 sequence is 15 residues long. V was trimmed by 7 bases and J by 3 bases, leaving 13 bases between them. CDR1 and CDR2 from the germline V gene are MNHEY and SMNVEV (reference sequence). CDR3 region: CASNLGRDYNSPLHF. CDR3 coding DNA: TGTGCCAGCAACTTGGGCAGGGACTATAATTCACCCCTCCACTTT.

The V and J genes are TRBV7-8 and TRBJ1-2, with 7 bases identical to TRBD1. CDR1 is SGHVS and CDR2 is FQNEAQ in the germline V gene. Losses at the gene ends were 5 bases for V and 4 bases for J; bases not matched to a gene: 7. The length of the CDR3 is 14 residues. The CDR3 DNA is TGTGCCAGCAGCGGGCGGGACAGAGCCTATGGCTACACCTTC. Translated: CASSGRDRAYGYTF.

The V gene is TRBV6-1, the J gene TRBJ2-3; a weak D match, TRBD1 (5 bases). CDR1 MNHNS and CDR2 SASEGT come from the germline V gene. V lost 3 bases and J 5 bases, leaving 18 bases between the germline ends. The CDR3 extends over 16 amino acids. The CDR3 spells CASSDPEFRALDTQYF. The CDR3 coding sequence is TGTGCCAGCAGTGACCCGGAGTTCAGGGCGTTAGATACGCAGTATTTT.

The chain couples TRBV2 to TRBJ2-7; D is possibly TRBD1 (6 bases). This CDR3 has 13 residues. Per germline, CDR1 SNHLY and CDR2 FYNNEI. V was cut by 6 bases and J by 6 bases, with 15 bases left in between. The CDR3 DNA sequence: TGTGCCAGCAGCAGGGGTGAGGACGCCGAGCAGTACTTC. Amino acid sequence: CASSRGEDAEQYF.

The chain uses TRBV4-2 and TRBJ2-2; D possibly corresponds to TRBD1 (6 bases). Between the trimmed V and J ends, which lost 3 bases and 7 bases, there was a span of 15 bases. CDR1 and CDR2 from the germline V gene are LGHNA and YNFKEQ. The CDR3 is made up of 15 amino acids. The CDR3, as DNA: TGTGCCAGCAGCCAGGAAACAGGGAGTGGCGGGGAGCTGTTTTTT. Its translation is CASSQETGSGGELFF.

J is TRBJ2-5 and V is TRBV27; 7 nucleotides agree with TRBD2. Germline CDR1 is MNHEY and CDR2 is SMNVEV (reference sequence). Trimming at V came to 6 bases and at J to 3 bases, leaving 7 bases not matched to a gene. The CDR3 has 14 residues. The CDR3 region has the DNA TGTGCCAGCAGCAGGACTAGATGGGAAGAGACCCAGTACTTC. It yields the protein CASSRTRWEETQYF.

The chain links TRBV29-1 to TRBJ1-5; TRBD1 aligns across 7 bases. Germline-derived CDR1 and CDR2 are SQVTM and ANQGSEA. The CDR3 length is 17 residues. The V and J ends lost 1 base and 2 bases, in that order; junction bases with no gene match: 11. DNA for the CDR3: TGCAGCGTTGAAGGTGGGGCAGGGGGTTTTGGCAATCAGCCCCAGCATTTT. Translated: CSVEGGAGGFGNQPQHF.

The rearrangement uses TRBV7-2 and TRBJ2-7; TRBD2 agrees at 10 bases. The CDR3 spans 18 residues. The germline CDR1 and CDR2 sequences are SGHTA and FQGNSA. V shed 2 bases, J shed 0 bases, and the junction held 10 bases outside the gene matches. The CDR3 region has the DNA TGTGCCAGCAGCTTATATAGCGGGGGGAAAAAATTCTCCTACGAGCAGTACTTC. This sequence encodes CASSLYSGGKKFSYEQYF.

The chain uses TRBV18 and TRBJ2-7; possible D gene TRBD1, 5 bases. The germline V and J ends were trimmed by 1 base and 4 bases, with 17 bases remaining between them. This CDR3 is built from 16 residues. Germline-derived CDR1 and CDR2 are KGHSH and LQKENI. CDR3 nucleotides: TGTGCCAGCTCACCACTCGCCGGGCAGGGTATTTACGAGCAGTACTTC. Protein: CASSPLAGQGIYEQYF.

V and J are TRBV5-4 and TRBJ2-2; D is uncertain. V shed 6 bases and J shed 5 bases, with 14 bases lying between them. This CDR3 spans 14 amino acids. CDR1 SGHNT and CDR2 YYREEE come from the germline V gene (reference sequence). CDR3 protein: CASTMTPDTGELFF. The CDR3 DNA reads as TGTGCCAGCACCATGACTCCAGATACCGGGGAGCTGTTTTTT. Filled out from reference TRBV5-4 and TRBJ2-2, the complete variable domain reads ETGVTQSPTHLIKTRGQQVTLRCSSQSGHNTVSWYQQALGQGPQFIFQYYREEENGRGNFPPRFSGLQFPNYSSELNVNALELDDSALYLCASTMTPDTGELFFGEGSRLTVL.

The V gene is TRBV15, the J gene TRBJ1-1, with 7 bases fitting TRBD1. This CDR3 region has 13 residues. The germline V gene encodes CDR1 LNHNV and CDR2 YYDKDF (reference sequence). J gave up 6 bases and V 3 bases, and 4 bases lay outside the gene matches. Written as DNA, the CDR3 is TGTGCCACCAGCAGTACAGGGGACTCTGAAGCTTTCTTT. Translation: CATSSTGDSEAFF.

The chain uses TRBV4-1 and TRBJ2-1, with D uncertain. Germline CDR1 reads MGHRA; CDR2 reads YSYEKL. V dropped 2 bases and J dropped 0 bases, with 11 bases sitting between them. This CDR3 comprises 16 residues. In DNA, the CDR3 is TGCGCCAGCAGCCAATCTATCGGAGACTCCTACAATGAGCAGTTCTTC. Its protein is CASSQSIGDSYNEQFF.

The chain recombines TRBV18 with TRBJ2-5; tentatively, D is TRBD2 (5 bases). V shed 5 bases and J shed 2 bases, with 21 bases lying between them. CDR1 KGHSH and CDR2 LQKENI come from the germline V gene. The CDR3 is 17 residues long. The CDR3 here is CASSSTGSRGWQETQYF. CDR3 in DNA: TGTGCCAGCTCATCCACTGGCAGCCGGGGATGGCAAGAGACCCAGTACTTC.

This clone was detected only once. V gene TRBV25-1 combines with J gene TRBJ1-2, with 7 bases fitting TRBD1. J gave up 1 base and V 10 bases, and 9 bases lay outside the gene matches. The CDR3 has 14 residues. CDR1 and CDR2 from the germline V gene are MGHDK and SYGVNS. The CDR3 bases are TGTGCCACGAGGGCGACAGGGAATAACTATGGCTACACCTTC. The encoded protein is CATRATGNNYGYTF.

This chain links TRBV5-1 with TRBJ1-1; D unclear. The CDR3 spans 15 residues. Germline V gene lookup returns CDR1 SGHRS and CDR2 YFSETQ. Trimming took 0 bases from V and 1 from J, leaving 10 bases between them. The CDR3 sequence: CASSLEAGKNTEAFF. In DNA, the CDR3 is TGCGCCAGCAGCTTGGAGGCCGGGAAGAACACTGAAGCTTTCTTT.

The chain recombines TRBV14 with TRBJ2-5, with 13 bases identical to TRBD2. There are 18 residues in the CDR3. V lost 4 bases and J lost 5; bases outside the gene matches: 13. Germline V gene lookup returns CDR1 SGHDN and CDR2 FVKESK. The CDR3 DNA sequence: TGTGCCAGCAGCCCCTTAGGACTAGCGGGGGCCCTTGGGGAGACCCAGTACTTC. Translating it yields CASSPLGLAGALGETQYF.

This rearrangement joins TRBV6-2 or TRBV6-3 to TRBJ2-3; 10 bases map to TRBD2. Trimming cost V 2 bases and J 2 bases; bases outside gene matches: 7. The CDR3 covers 17 residues. Germline values: CDR1 MNHEY, CDR2 SVGEGT. CDR3 region: CASSYVLAGGITDTQYF. Here the CDR3 DNA reads TGTGCCAGCAGTTACGTATTAGCGGGGGGTATCACAGATACGCAGTATTTT.

The chain joins TRBV27 to TRBJ1-6, with 9 bases identical to TRBD1. This CDR3 spans 16 amino acids. With V trimmed by 1 base and J by 9 bases, 7 bases remained unmatched. Looked up from germline, CDR1 is MNHEY and CDR2 is SMNVEV (reference sequence). The CDR3 DNA is TGTGCCAGCAGTTTATGGCAGGGACAGGGCTCTTCACCCCTCCACTTT. Its protein product is CASSLWQGQGSSPLHF.

The chain couples TRBV4-2 to TRBJ2-7, with D possibly being TRBD2 (7 bases). CDR1 and CDR2 (germline): LGHNA, YNFKEQ. The length of the CDR3 is 14 residues. V gave up 1 base and J gave up 4 bases, with 11 bases separating them. CDR3 region: CASSQGGGGYEQYF. CDR3 in DNA: TGTGCCAGCAGCCAAGGGGGGGGCGGGTACGAGCAGTACTTC.